Shown below are 7 T cell receptor beta chains from a single sample sequenced in a study of OX40 agonist ivuxolimab in advanced cancers. TCRdb's copy holds only in-frame clones and misses some; the assay was immunoSEQ multiplex PCR. The data contain 95,000 to 120,000 clones, around 93% of them singletons. Sequencing used CD4+ or CD8+ T cells sorted from blood, obtained in a trial of the OX40 agonist ivuxolimab. These receptors all come from an adult with an advanced solid tumor such as melanoma, head and neck, liver or kidney cancer.

The chain employs TRBV29-1 and TRBJ1-5; a weak D match, TRBD1 (6 bases). The germline V gene has CDR1 SQVTM and CDR2 ANQGSEA. V was cut by 7 bases and J by 4 bases, with 14 bases left in between. The CDR3 is made up of 13 amino acids. The CDR3 sequence is CSGGGGRNQPQHF. The CDR3 region has the DNA TGCAGCGGAGGGGGGGGGCGTAATCAGCCCCAGCATTTT.

The V call is TRBV5-1, the J call TRBJ1-2; 10 nucleotides agree with TRBD1. The V and J ends lost 1 base and 8 bases, in that order; junction bases with no gene match: 11. The CDR3 loop spans 16 amino acids. Germline assignment: CDR1 SGHRS and CDR2 YFSETQ. As DNA, the CDR3 is TGCGCCAGCAGCTTGTTACTTACCGGGACAGGGGCGGGCTACACCTTC. The encoded protein is CASSLLLTGTGAGYTF.

The chain carries TRBV5-4 and TRBJ2-5, with TRBD2 matching over 10 bases. With V trimmed by 7 bases and J by 5 bases, 5 bases remained unmatched. CDR1 is SGHNT, CDR2 YYREEE, per germline (reference sequence). This CDR3 has 13 amino acids. This chain's CDR3 is CASGRAGGETQYF. CDR3 DNA: TGTGCCAGCGGGAGAGCGGGAGGGGAGACCCAGTACTTC.

The chain is built from TRBV15 and TRBJ1-2, with unresolved D. V was trimmed by 0 bases and J by 1 base, leaving 9 bases between them. The CDR3 length is 15 residues. CDR1 and CDR2 from the germline V gene are LNHNV and YYDKDF (reference sequence). CDR3 residues: CATSRDAGVNYGYTF. Written as DNA, the CDR3 is TGTGCCACCAGCAGAGATGCTGGGGTTAACTATGGCTACACCTTC.

This chain joins TRBV5-1 and TRBJ2-5; D may be TRBD2 (6 bases). Germline CDR1 reads SGHRS; CDR2 reads YFSETQ. Trimming shortened V by 6 bases and J by 7 bases, and 19 bases separated the two germline ends. The length of the CDR3 is 14 residues. The CDR3: CASNSGTWGGTQYF. CDR3 in DNA: TGCGCCAGCAACTCCGGGACTTGGGGCGGGACCCAGTACTTC. The full variable domain, rest sourced from reference TRBV5-1 and TRBJ2-5, is KAGVTQTPRYLIKTRGQQVTLSCSPISGHRSVSWYQQTPGQGLQFLFEYFSETQRNKGNFPGRFSGRQFSNSRSEMNVSTLELGDSALYLCASNSGTWGGTQYFGPGTRLLVL.

Regarding this clone: An end of the junction does not agree with germline; a read error may underlie this. The V and J genes are TRBV7-2 and TRBJ2-7; no reliable D call. Germline-derived CDR1 and CDR2 are SGHTA and FQGNSA. The CDR3 spans 12 residues. The CDR3 loop is CASSATRPFIFF. The DNA for the CDR3 is TGTGCCAGCAGCGCCACCCGACCCTTCATTTTTTTC.

The chain links TRBV28 to TRBJ2-1; no reliable D call. Germline V CDR1 and CDR2: MDHEN, SYDVKM. The CDR3 is 16 residues long. Trimming stripped 4 bases from V and 0 bases from J, with 13 bases between. The CDR3 protein is CASSSPSSSSYNEQFF. CDR3 nucleotides: TGTGCCAGCAGTTCGCCCAGTTCTAGCTCCTACAATGAGCAGTTCTTC.